A selection of T cell receptor beta chains follows, all from one sample in a study of blood T cell repertoires in COVID-19. The repertoire was sequenced with immunoSEQ multiplex PCR; TCRdb's copy has only in-frame clones and lacks some. The data hold some 140,000 clones, with more than 65% observed a single time. What was sequenced was peripheral blood. The receptor set was obtained from an elderly man with acute or convalescent COVID-19. The CDR3 runs from the conserved cysteine through the conserved F or W. The order of the fields is J gene, D gene, clone size, V gene, CDR3 protein, CDR3 DNA. The D gene is left open where the match is weak. The size field is filled for only some rows; it gives once, few, many or a size class.

TRBJ2-3 - - TRBV18 CASSPFGQGRAVITDTQYF TGTGCCAGCTCACCATTCGGGCAGGGTCGGGCTGTTATCACAGATACGCAGTATTTT
TRBJ2-7 - - TRBV28 CASRQSGTSYEQYF TGTGCCAGCCGCCAATCCGGGACATCCTACGAGCAGTACTTC
TRBJ1-3 - - TRBV28 CASSLGLLTGNTIYF TGTGCCAGCAGTTTAGGCCTTTTAACGGGAAACACCATATATTTT
TRBJ2-5 TRBD1 - TRBV7-2 CASSAGTVRLETQYF TGTGCCAGCAGCGCCGGGACAGTCCGCTTAGAGACCCAGTACTTC
TRBJ2-5 - medium-sized TRBV7-2 CASSLVGSREAETQYF TGTGCCAGCAGCTTAGTCGGATCCAGGGAGGCAGAGACCCAGTACTTC
TRBJ2-6 TRBD2 - TRBV19 CATMEGGAGANVLTF TGTGCCACGATGGAGGGAGGGGCGGGGGCCAACGTCCTGACTTTC
TRBJ1-1 - - TRBV29-1 CSGVAGEGSEAFF TGCAGCGGTGTGGCAGGGGAGGGGAGTGAAGCTTTCTTT
TRBJ1-2 - - TRBV27 CASSTNREVGYTF TGTGCCAGCAGTACAAACAGGGAAGTTGGCTACACCTTC
TRBJ1-1 - few TRBV11-2 CASSFAGTEAFF TGTGCCAGCTCCTTCGCGGGAACTGAAGCTTTCTTT
TRBJ1-1 TRBD1 - TRBV5-4 CASSLGQGAEAFF TGTGCCAGCAGCTTGGGGCAGGGGGCTGAAGCTTTCTTT
TRBJ2-5 - - TRBV24-1 CATGREETQYF TGTGCCACCGGCAGGGAAGAGACCCAGTACTTC
TRBJ2-3 - - TRBV6-1 CASSAVPGGGSDTQYF TGTGCCAGCAGTGCCGTACCGGGCGGAGGTTCCGATACGCAGTATTTT
TRBJ1-2 - - TRBV18 CASSPGQNRYGYTF TGTGCCAGCTCTCCGGGACAAAACCGCTATGGCTACACCTTC
TRBJ2-1 TRBD1 - TRBV5-1 CASSLRPGQGSNEQFF TGCGCCAGCAGCTTGAGGCCGGGACAGGGTTCCAATGAGCAGTTCTTC
TRBJ1-1 - - TRBV5-1 CASSLGGMNTEAFF TGCGCCAGCAGCTTGGGAGGGATGAACACTGAAGCTTTCTTT
TRBJ2-7 - few TRBV3-1/TRBV3-2 CASSRWREPLYEQYF TGTGCCAGCAGCCGATGGAGGGAGCCCTTGTACGAGCAGTACTTC
TRBJ2-7 TRBD1 - TRBV5-1 CASSSPGTGGYEQYF TGCGCCAGCAGCTCGCCCGGGACAGGGGGCTACGAGCAGTACTTC
TRBJ2-7 - - TRBV6-1 CASRGTQGRPYEQYF TGTGCCAGCAGGGGGACACAAGGTCGGCCCTACGAGCAGTACTTC
TRBJ1-6 - - TRBV6-2/TRBV6-3 CASSYRAYYNSPLHF TGTGCCAGCAGTTACCGAGCCTATTATAATTCACCCCTCCACTTT
TRBJ1-3 TRBD1 - TRBV29-1 CSVARTGRGDTIYF TGCAGCGTTGCGAGGACAGGGAGAGGAGACACCATATATTTT
TRBJ1-1 TRBD1 few TRBV29-1 CSAGQVNTEAFF TGCAGCGCTGGACAGGTGAACACTGAAGCTTTCTTT
TRBJ2-3 TRBD2 - TRBV7-2 CASSQGLVTDTQYF TGTGCCAGCAGCCAGGGACTAGTGACAGATACGCAGTATTTT
TRBJ1-6 - - TRBV28 CASSPPTGSSYNSPLHF TGTGCCAGCAGTCCACCTACAGGGAGCTCCTATAATTCACCCCTCCACTTT
TRBJ1-1 - - TRBV15 CATSRDPRQTNTEAFF TGTGCCACCAGCAGAGACCCCAGACAGACGAACACTGAAGCTTTCTTT
TRBJ1-6 TRBD1 few TRBV25-1 CASSAQGGNNSPLHF TGTGCCAGCAGTGCCCAGGGGGGTAATAATTCACCCCTCCACTTT
TRBJ2-1 - - TRBV6-6 CASSYRADLYYNEQFF TGTGCCAGCAGTTACCGTGCAGACTTATACTACAATGAGCAGTTCTTC
TRBJ2-3 - once TRBV11-3 CASSLGLRYTQYF TGTGCCAGCAGCTTAGGGTTGAGGTATACGCAGTATTTT
TRBJ2-7 - once TRBV7-9 CASTPGAVSYEQYF TGTGCCAGCACCCCAGGGGCAGTCTCCTACGAGCAGTACTTC
TRBJ2-3 - once TRBV5-1 CASTHPGGRDTQYF TGCGCCAGCACCCACCCGGGGGGCAGGGATACGCAGTATTTT
TRBJ2-7 TRBD1 - TRBV20-1 CSASGTGVYEQYF TGCAGTGCGAGTGGGACAGGAGTTTACGAGCAGTACTTC
TRBJ2-2 - - TRBV18 CASSPTASGRANTGELFF TGTGCCAGCTCACCCACCGCGTCAGGGCGAGCGAACACCGGGGAGCTGTTTTTT
TRBJ2-7 TRBD2 - TRBV28 CASKPPLGGSGGTNEQYF TGTGCCAGCAAGCCCCCTTTGGGTGGTAGCGGGGGGACAAACGAGCAGTACTTC
TRBJ1-1 TRBD1 - TRBV2 CASSQTQGVTEAFF TGTGCCAGCAGCCAGACACAGGGGGTCACTGAAGCTTTCTTT
TRBJ1-1 - - TRBV2 CASSVQGRTEAFF TGTGCCAGCAGTGTTCAGGGTAGGACTGAAGCTTTCTTT
TRBJ1-2 TRBD1 - TRBV9 CASSPLTGGDYGYTF TGTGCCAGCAGCCCACTGACAGGGGGCGACTATGGCTACACCTTC
TRBJ2-1 - - TRBV6-5 CASSYSTEVLEQFF TGTGCCAGCAGTTACTCGACCGAGGTATTGGAGCAGTTCTTC
TRBJ1-5 - once TRBV7-2 CASSLGSVRSNQPQHF TGTGCCAGCAGCTTAGGGTCGGTCCGGAGCAATCAGCCCCAGCATTTT
TRBJ2-3 - - TRBV28 CASGRLAETDTQYF TGTGCCAGCGGTAGGCTAGCAGAGACAGATACGCAGTATTTT
TRBJ1-1 - few TRBV24-1 CATSGRGTEAFF TGTGCCACCAGTGGCAGGGGTACTGAAGCTTTCTTT
TRBJ1-5 TRBD1 - TRBV28 CASRQFPGQPNQPQHF TGTGCCAGCAGACAATTCCCGGGACAGCCCAATCAGCCCCAGCATTTT
TRBJ2-1 TRBD2 - TRBV6-1 CASSDKRGAYNEQFF TGTGCCAGCAGTGACAAGCGGGGGGCCTACAATGAGCAGTTCTTC
TRBJ1-1 TRBD1 - TRBV11-3 CASSMTGGDSFF TGTGCCAGCAGCATGACAGGGGGTGACTCTTTCTTT
TRBJ1-1 - - TRBV6-2/TRBV6-3 CASSRLGAGGTEAFF TGTGCCAGCAGCCGTTTAGGAGCGGGCGGCACTGAAGCTTTCTTT
TRBJ1-1 TRBD1 - TRBV15 CATSSRRGLGAEAFF TGTGCCACCAGCAGCCGCAGGGGGCTTGGAGCTGAAGCTTTCTTT
TRBJ1-3 TRBD1 - TRBV28 CASSSGQGFSGNTIYF TGTGCCAGCAGCTCCGGACAGGGTTTCTCTGGAAACACCATATATTTT
TRBJ1-5 - - TRBV18 CASSSGDGNQPQHF TGTGCCAGCTCATCAGGGGATGGCAATCAGCCCCAGCATTTT
TRBJ1-2 TRBD1 few TRBV7-9 CASSLTGSYGYTF TGTGCCAGCAGCCTGACAGGGAGTTATGGCTACACCTTC
TRBJ2-2 - - TRBV21-1 CASRRTSLNTGELFF TGTGCCAGCAGGCGGACAAGCTTAAACACCGGGGAGCTGTTTTTT
TRBJ2-5 - few TRBV7-7 CASSLVREETQYF TGTGCCAGCAGCTTAGTCAGGGAAGAGACCCAGTACTTC
TRBJ1-2 - few TRBV28 CASTTGSYGYTF TGTGCCAGCACCACAGGGAGCTATGGCTACACCTTC
TRBJ1-1 TRBD1 - TRBV15 CATSRDRGRNTEAFF TGTGCCACCAGCAGAGACAGGGGGCGAAACACTGAAGCTTTCTTT
TRBJ2-1 TRBD2 - TRBV9 CASSVRGGGESNEQFF TGTGCCAGCAGCGTACGGGGCGGGGGGGAGTCAAATGAGCAGTTCTTC
TRBJ2-1 - - TRBV7-3 CASSLDSDNEQFF TGTGCCAGCAGCCTCGACTCGGACAATGAGCAGTTCTTC
TRBJ2-3 TRBD1 few TRBV7-2 CASRLQGAGDTQYF TGTGCCAGCAGACTACAGGGGGCTGGAGATACGCAGTATTTT
TRBJ1-4 - - TRBV5-6 CASRAAGANEKLFF TGTGCCAGCAGGGCGGCGGGGGCTAATGAAAAACTGTTTTTT
TRBJ2-3 - many TRBV6-6 CAIGGILGPDTQYF TGTGCCATAGGGGGAATTCTTGGCCCAGATACGCAGTATTTT
TRBJ2-3 TRBD2 many TRBV5-4 CASSPTRGAADTQYF TGTGCCAGCAGCCCGACGCGGGGGGCAGCAGATACGCAGTATTTT
TRBJ1-6 TRBD1 - TRBV27 CASSPREGTGTSPLHF TGTGCCAGCAGTCCTAGGGAGGGGACAGGGACTTCACCCCTCCACTTT
TRBJ2-7 TRBD1 - TRBV28 CASSPTDRGLYEQYF TGTGCCAGCAGCCCGACGGACAGGGGGCTCTACGAGCAGTACTTC
TRBJ1-2 TRBD1 - TRBV5-1 CASSLETGTGTHRTF TGCGCCAGCAGCTTGGAAACCGGGACAGGGACCCATAGGACCTTC